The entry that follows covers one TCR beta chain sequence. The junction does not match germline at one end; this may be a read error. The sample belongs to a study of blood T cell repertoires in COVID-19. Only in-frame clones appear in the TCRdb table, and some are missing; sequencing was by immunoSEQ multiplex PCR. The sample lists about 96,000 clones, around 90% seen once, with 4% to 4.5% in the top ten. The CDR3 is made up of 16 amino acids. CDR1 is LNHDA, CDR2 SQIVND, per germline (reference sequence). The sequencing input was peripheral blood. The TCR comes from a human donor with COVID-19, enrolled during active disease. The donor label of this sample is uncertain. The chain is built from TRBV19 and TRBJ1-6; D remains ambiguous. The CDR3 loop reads CASSLEADSYNSPLHF. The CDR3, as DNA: TGTGCCAGTAGTCTAGAGGCGGATTCCTATAATTCACCCCTCCACTTT.